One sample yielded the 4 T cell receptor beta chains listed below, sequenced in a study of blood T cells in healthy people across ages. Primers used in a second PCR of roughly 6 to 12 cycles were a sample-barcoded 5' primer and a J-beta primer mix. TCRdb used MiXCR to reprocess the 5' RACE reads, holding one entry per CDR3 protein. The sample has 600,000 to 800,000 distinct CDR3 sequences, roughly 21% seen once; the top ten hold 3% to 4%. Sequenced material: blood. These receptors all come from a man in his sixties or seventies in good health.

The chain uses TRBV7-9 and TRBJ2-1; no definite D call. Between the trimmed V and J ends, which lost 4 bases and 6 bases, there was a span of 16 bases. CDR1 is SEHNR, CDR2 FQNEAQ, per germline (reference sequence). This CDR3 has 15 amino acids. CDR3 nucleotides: TGTGCCAGCAGCTGGAACTACGGGTCTTCCAATGAGCAGTTCTTC. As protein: CASSWNYGSSNEQFF.

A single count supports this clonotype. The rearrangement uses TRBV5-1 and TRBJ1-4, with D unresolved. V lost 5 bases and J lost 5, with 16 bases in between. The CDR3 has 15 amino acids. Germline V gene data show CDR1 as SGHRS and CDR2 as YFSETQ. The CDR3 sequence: CASRPAGVGNEKLFF. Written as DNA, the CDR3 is TGCGCCAGCAGGCCGGCCGGGGTGGGGAATGAAAAACTGTTTTTT. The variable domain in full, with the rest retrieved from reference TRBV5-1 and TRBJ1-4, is KAGVTQTPRYLIKTRGQQVTLSCSPISGHRSVSWYQQTPGQGLQFLFEYFSETQRNKGNFPGRFSGRQFSNSRSEMNVSTLELGDSALYLCASRPAGVGNEKLFFGSGTQLSVL.

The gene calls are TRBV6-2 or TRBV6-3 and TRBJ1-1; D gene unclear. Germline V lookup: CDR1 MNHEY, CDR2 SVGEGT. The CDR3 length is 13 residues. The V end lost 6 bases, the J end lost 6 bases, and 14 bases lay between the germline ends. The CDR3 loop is CASSLTGESEAFF. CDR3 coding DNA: TGTGCCAGCAGCCTAACCGGGGAATCTGAAGCTTTCTTT.

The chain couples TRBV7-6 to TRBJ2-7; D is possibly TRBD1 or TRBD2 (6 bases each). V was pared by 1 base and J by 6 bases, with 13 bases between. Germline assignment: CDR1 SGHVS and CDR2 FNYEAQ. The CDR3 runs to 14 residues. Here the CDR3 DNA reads TGTGCCAGCAGCTTAGATTCCGGGGGCGGCGAGCAGTACTTC. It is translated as CASSLDSGGGEQYF.